Sequencing of this TCR beta chain was carried out in a study of T cell responses to AZD1222 COVID-19 vaccine. Broader study findings: Just 5 to 7 people given AZD1222 tested seropositive at baseline. Among the donors, most were white British and more were female, and clonal diversity was possibly underestimated.

CDR1 is SGHRS and CDR2 is YFSETQ in the germline V gene. Trimming removed 3 bases at V and 7 bases at J, with 11 bases between. The length of the CDR3 is 13 residues. Clones were read by immunoSEQ multiplex PCR, and TCRdb kept only the in-frame ones, dropping some. The repertoire holds roughly 120,000 clones, with around 83% as singletons. As regards this clone: No antigen is known for it.

The material was peripheral blood, obtained on day 0 of AZD1222 vaccination. The V gene is TRBV5-1, the J gene TRBJ2-1, with TRBD2 as a possible D gene (6 bases). This clonotype was obtained from an adult in good health. CDR3 in amino acids: CASSSGLLNEQFF. The CDR3 coding sequence is TGCGCCAGCAGCTCGGGACTTTTAAATGAGCAGTTCTTC.